This is a list of T cell receptor beta chains from one sample in a study of T-cell reconstitution after alpha-beta-depleted transplantation in children. TCRdb redid the calling of the PCR reads with MiXCR, one entry per CDR3 protein. The table lists under 250,000 distinct CDR3 sequences, 20% to 30% of them singletons. Sequencing used PBMCs, mostly from graft donor cells, obtained 360 days after TCRalphabeta/CD19-depleted stem cell transplant. The receptors originated from a female patient aged 2-15 years who had a stem cell transplant for congenital amegakaryocytic thrombocytopenia, so the T cells may come from the graft donor. Each CDR3 is given without its conserved first and last residue. The D gene is left open where the match is weak.

D: TRBD2; J: TRBJ2-5; V: TRBV7-2; CDR3: ASSLGTRTSPQETQY
D: .; J: TRBJ2-7; V: TRBV20-1; CDR3: SARNSYEQY
D: .; J: TRBJ1-5; V: TRBV2; CDR3: ASSGRVRARNQPQH
D: TRBD2; J: TRBJ2-7; V: TRBV5-1; CDR3: ASSLAPSGSGYEQY
D: .; J: TRBJ2-3; V: TRBV29-1; CDR3: SVETGRTDTQY
D: .; J: TRBJ2-4; V: TRBV11-2; CDR3: ASSLGGGKNIQY
D: .; J: TRBJ2-5; V: TRBV28; CDR3: ASSLWIGRGNQETQY
D: .; J: TRBJ2-3; V: TRBV11-2; CDR3: ASSLTGKGSDTQY
D: TRBD1; J: TRBJ1-5; V: TRBV5-4; CDR3: ASSQTRDRVSNQPQH
D: .; J: TRBJ2-3; V: TRBV5-1; CDR3: ASSFGSADTQY
D: .; J: TRBJ1-1; V: TRBV20-1; CDR3: SASELVTEAF
D: TRBD1; J: TRBJ2-7; V: TRBV20-1; CDR3: SASSDRGGYEQY
D: .; J: TRBJ1-1; V: TRBV29-1; CDR3: SVDMDGLNTEAF
D: .; J: TRBJ2-5; V: TRBV4-2; CDR3: ASSQVGRGALGGETQY
D: TRBD1; J: TRBJ1-6; V: TRBV28; CDR3: ASSLTGAPFSPLH
D: TRBD2; J: TRBJ2-3; V: TRBV7-6; CDR3: ASSFLAGGPDTQY
D: .; J: TRBJ2-7; V: TRBV25-1; CDR3: ASSAAASYEQY
D: TRBD2; J: TRBJ2-2; V: TRBV18; CDR3: ASSPPRPSGRGGTGELF
D: .; J: TRBJ1-4; V: TRBV10-3; CDR3: AICESGAVSSEKLF
D: .; J: TRBJ2-7; V: TRBV20-1; CDR3: SAGNGAHLGYEQY
D: .; J: TRBJ2-1; V: TRBV11-1; CDR3: ASSSLLGTNEQF
D: .; J: TRBJ2-3; V: TRBV4-3; CDR3: ASSQPGGAKDTQY
D: .; J: TRBJ2-3; V: TRBV7-9; CDR3: ASSRGDTDTQY
D: .; J: TRBJ1-6; V: TRBV5-1; CDR3: ASSLAGVINPPLH
D: TRBD2; J: TRBJ2-7; V: TRBV4-1; CDR3: ASSQDGRVAGVSYEQY